A selection of T cell receptor beta chains follows, all from one sample in a study of T cells in tumors after PD-1 blockade. Method: immunoSEQ multiplex PCR; TCRdb's copy keeps in-frame clones and lacks some. The repertoire includes more than 5,000 clones, around 84% of them detected once, and less than 50% sits in the top ten. The sequenced sample was PBMCs, obtained after anti-PD-1 therapy. The origin of the receptors is a human donor with advanced basal cell or squamous cell carcinoma (not recorded which). Both conserved end residues are part of each CDR3. D genes are given only for firm matches. Not all rows give a size; the values are once, few, many and, for expanded clones, a class.

d_call	v_call	clone_size	j_call	cdr3_aa	cdr3_nt
.	TRBV15	.	TRBJ1-5	CATSRTGSQPQHF	TGTGCCACCAGCAGAACAGGGAGCCAGCCCCAGCATTTT
.	TRBV9	.	TRBJ2-7	CASSPAWGTTTEQYF	TGTGCCAGCAGCCCAGCCTGGGGGACAACGACGGAGCAGTACTTC
TRBD2	TRBV5-4	.	TRBJ2-3	CASRPGLAGGVGTDTQYF	TGTGCCAGCAGACCAGGACTAGCGGGGGGGGTGGGCACAGATACGCAGTATTTT
TRBD1	TRBV19	.	TRBJ1-6	CASSIGQGNSPLHF	TGTGCCAGTAGTATCGGACAGGGGAATTCACCCCTCCACTTT
.	TRBV7-2	few	TRBJ2-5	CASSRRRGRGETQYF	TGTGCCAGCAGCAGGCGTCGGGGGCGAGGGGAGACCCAGTACTTC
.	TRBV12-3/TRBV12-4	.	TRBJ1-2	CATRQPGRYGYTF	TGTGCTACGAGACAACCCGGACGATATGGCTACACCTTC
TRBD2	TRBV2	.	TRBJ2-1	CASGRGGRNEQFF	TGTGCCTCTGGGCGGGGGGGTCGAAATGAGCAGTTCTTC
.	TRBV18	.	TRBJ1-4	CASSPSQVATNEKLFF	TGTGCCAGCTCACCATCCCAGGTTGCAACTAATGAAAAACTGTTTTTT
TRBD1	TRBV6-2/TRBV6-3	few	TRBJ2-7	CASSYLTGGLSEQYF	TGTGCCAGCAGTTACCTGACAGGGGGTTTGAGCGAGCAGTACTTC
TRBD2	TRBV19	.	TRBJ2-1	CASSIGTSGGVLNEQFF	TGTGCCAGTAGTATAGGGACTAGCGGGGGGGTTCTCAATGAGCAGTTCTTC
TRBD1	TRBV7-2	.	TRBJ2-7	CASSRTGGMYEQYF	TGTGCCAGCAGCCGGACAGGGGGGATGTACGAGCAGTACTTC
TRBD1	TRBV7-6	.	TRBJ1-2	CASSSLGTDYGYTF	TGTGCCAGCAGCTCTCTAGGGACAGACTATGGCTACACCTTC
.	TRBV9	once	TRBJ2-2	CASSVRNTGELFF	TGTGCCAGCAGCGTCCGGAACACCGGGGAGCTGTTTTTT